This entry lists 12 T cell receptor beta chains sequenced from one sample in a study of blood T cells in healthy people across ages. The use of a sample-barcoded 5' primer and a J-beta primer mix characterized a second PCR of about 7 to 12 cycles. TCRdb re-called the 5' RACE reads through MiXCR, storing one row per CDR3 protein. The table has approximately 800,000 distinct CDR3 sequences, approximately 25% seen once. The same data also went into a second study, on T cells of mothers and their children.

The sequencing input was blood. These TCRs come from a boy between 5 and 17 years old in good health.

This clonotype was counted between two and nine times. The rearrangement uses TRBV10-3 and TRBJ2-7; 9 bases are shared with TRBD1. J lost 2 bases, V lost 9 bases, and 8 bases had no gene match. CDR3 size: 14 residues. Germline CDR1 and CDR2: ENHRY and SYGVKD. The chain's CDR3 is CAIMSGTGTYEQYF. CDR3 nucleotides: TGTGCCATTATGTCCGGGACAGGGACCTACGAGCAGTACTTC.

The chain links TRBV20-1 to TRBJ2-7; either TRBD1 or TRBD2 may fit D (5 bases each). The CDR3 runs 17 residues. Germline CDR1 and CDR2: DFQATT and SNEGSKA (reference sequence). Trimming cost V 4 bases and J 3 bases, with 25 bases left between them. Here the CDR3 DNA reads TGCAGTGCTACCAATACTCAACCGGGACGCGAATACTACGAGCAGTACTTC. This codes for CSATNTQPGREYYEQYF.

This clonotype was counted ten times or more. V and J are TRBV6-2 or TRBV6-3 and TRBJ2-7; D is uncertain. Germline values: CDR1 MNHEY, CDR2 SVGEGT. CDR3 length: 11 residues. Trimming removed 5 bases from V and 2 bases from J, with 4 bases in between. Here the CDR3 DNA reads TGTGCCAGCAGTCATACCTACGAGCAGTACTTC. Protein sequence: CASSHTYEQYF.

The genes are TRBV4-2 and TRBJ2-7; tentative D call: TRBD2 (6 bases). CDR3 length equals 13 residues. Germline V lookup: CDR1 LGHNA, CDR2 YNFKEQ. Trimming cost V 0 bases and J 6 bases, with 9 bases left between them. The CDR3 reads CASSQERAGEQYF. The CDR3 DNA is TGTGCCAGCAGCCAAGAGAGAGCGGGCGAGCAGTACTTC.

The CDR3 DNA reads as TGCGAACCGATTAGAGGACTACGAGACCTGGACACTGAAGCTTTCTTT. Its translation is CEPIRGLRDLDTEAFF. The chain uses TRBV20-1 and TRBJ1-1, with no clear D. This CDR3 spans 16 amino acids. The V gene's germline CDR1 is DFQATT and CDR2 SNEGSKA (reference sequence).

Concerning this clonotype: Without the conserved terminal phenylalanine or tryptophan, this CDR3 likely stems from a read error. This chain uses TRBV9 with TRBJ1-1, with D perhaps TRBD1 (5 bases). Germline CDR1 reads SGDLS; CDR2 reads YYNGEE. V was shortened by 5 bases and J by 4 bases, with 9 bases between the two germline ends. CDR3 size: 12 residues. As DNA, the CDR3 is TGTGCCAGCAGGAGGGGTAGCACTGAAGCTTTCCTT. Encoded protein: CASRRGSTEAFL.

V usage is TRBV5-5 and J usage is TRBJ2-3; 16 bases line up with TRBD2. Looked up from germline, CDR1 is SGHKS and CDR2 is YYEKEE (reference sequence). The J segment lost 6 bases and the V segment lost 2 bases, leaving 3 bases of the junction unmatched. The CDR3 covers 16 residues. The CDR3 protein is CASSFGTSGRGDTQYF. The CDR3 DNA reads TGTGCCAGCAGCTTCGGGACTAGCGGGAGGGGTGATACGCAGTATTTT.

Only a few counts were recorded for this clonotype. The rearrangement links TRBV20-1 to TRBJ1-2; D gene ambiguous. This CDR3 spans 11 amino acids. V was trimmed by 1 base and J by 7 bases, leaving 7 bases between them. Germline values: CDR1 DFQATT, CDR2 SNEGSKA (reference sequence). The DNA for the CDR3 is TGCAGTGCTAGAGCAGAGAGTGGCTACACCTTC. It encodes CSARAESGYTF.

The CDR3 region has the DNA TGTGCCAGCAGTTTTCTGACCGCCCTGGGGGAAGTCGGGGAGCTGTTTTTT. This sequence encodes CASSFLTALGEVGELFF. The chain combines TRBV28 with TRBJ2-2; either TRBD1 or TRBD2 may supply D (5 bases each). The CDR3 extends over 17 amino acids. Germline V gene data show CDR1 as MDHEN and CDR2 as SYDVKM. The germline V and J ends were trimmed by 3 bases and 7 bases, with 21 bases remaining between them. Full variable domain (remainder filled in from reference TRBV28 and TRBJ2-2): DVKVTQSSRYLVKRTGEKVFLECVQDMDHENMFWYRQDPGLGLRLIYFSYDVKMKEKGDIPEGYSVSREKKERFSLILESASTNQTSMYLCASSFLTALGEVGELFFGEGSRLTVL.

CDR3 nucleotide sequence: TGTGCCAGCACCGCAGGAAACATTCAGTACTTC. Translation: CASTAGNIQYF. This sequence joins TRBV28 and TRBJ2-4; D is undetermined. Trimming took 7 bases from V and 6 from J, leaving 7 bases between them. The length of the CDR3 is 11 residues. Germline loops: CDR1 MDHEN, CDR2 SYDVKM.

This clonotype appeared a single time. The CDR3 DNA is TGCAGTGCTAGAGACTCGGGACAGGGGAACACTGAAGCTTTCTTT. Amino acids: CSARDSGQGNTEAFF. The rearrangement links TRBV20-1 to TRBJ1-1; TRBD1 matches at 9 bases. CDR1 is DFQATT, CDR2 SNEGSKA, per germline (reference sequence). V was pared by 0 bases and J by 1 base, with 3 bases of the junction left unmatched. The length of the CDR3 is 15 residues.

This sequence joins TRBV20-1 and TRBJ2-6; TRBD2 aligns across 7 bases. The CDR3 runs to 17 residues. V gave up 4 bases and J gave up 0 bases; unmatched junction bases: 9. Germline-derived CDR1 and CDR2 are DFQATT and SNEGSKA (reference sequence). The CDR3 protein is CSAIPGLTTSGANVLTF. The CDR3 region has the DNA TGCAGTGCTATACCGGGACTAACCACCTCTGGGGCCAACGTCCTGACTTTC.